The 6 T cell receptor beta chains below all came from one sample that was sequenced in a study of blood T cell repertoires in COVID-19. TCRdb's table, derived via immunoSEQ multiplex PCR, lists solely in-frame clones and lacks some. The sample carries under 200,000 clones, 80% to 90% recorded once. Sequenced: peripheral blood. The origin of the receptors is a woman between 70 and 85 years old with COVID-19, enrolled during active disease.

In nucleotides, the CDR3 is TGCGCCAGCAGCTTGGCGGGGAACGAGCAGTACTTC. This gives the protein CASSLAGNEQYF. The chain joins TRBV5-1 to TRBJ2-7; TRBD2 might be the D (5 bases). The CDR3 loop spans 12 amino acids. Germline V lookup: CDR1 SGHRS, CDR2 YFSETQ. The ends were cut back, 0 bases at V and 5 bases at J, with 6 bases in the middle.

The chain employs TRBV27 and TRBJ2-7; 11 bases fit TRBD1. In germline, CDR1 is MNHEY, CDR2 SMNVEV (reference sequence). Trimming took 5 bases from V and 1 from J; bases not matched to a gene: 4. CDR3 length: 15 amino acids. This CDR3 is CASSRGQGGSYEQYF. In DNA form, the CDR3 reads TGTGCCAGCAGTCGGGGACAGGGGGGGTCCTACGAGCAGTACTTC.

V and J are TRBV7-2 and TRBJ1-4, with a possible D match to TRBD1 (5 bases). The CDR3 sequence is 14 residues long. The V end was cut by 6 bases, the J end by 8 bases, with 16 bases between. Germline CDR1 SGHTA, CDR2 FQGNSA. CDR3: CASSPLGGGEKLFF. CDR3 nucleotides: TGTGCCAGCAGTCCCTTGGGGGGTGGAGAAAAACTGTTTTTT.

The chain is built from TRBV27 and TRBJ2-1; 9 bases fit TRBD1. Germline V gene data show CDR1 as MNHEY and CDR2 as SMNVEV (reference sequence). This CDR3 has 17 residues. The J segment lost 5 bases and the V segment lost 6 bases, leaving 14 bases of the junction unmatched. CDR3 nucleotides: TGTGCCAGCAGCCCATGGGGAGGGGGACAGGGCAACAATGAGCAGTTCTTC. As protein: CASSPWGGGQGNNEQFF.

The chain carries TRBV4-2 and TRBJ1-1; 7 bases agree with TRBD1. Germline CDR1 and CDR2: LGHNA and YNFKEQ. Trimming took 4 bases from V and 3 from J; bases not matched to a gene: 11. The CDR3 contains 16 residues. CDR3 region: CASSLRQGSVDTEAFF. The CDR3 DNA follows: TGTGCCAGCAGCCTACGACAGGGTTCAGTAGACACTGAAGCTTTCTTT.

This sequence joins TRBV5-1 and TRBJ2-7; 10 bases agree with TRBD2. The CDR3 is made up of 18 amino acids. From germline, CDR1 is SGHRS and CDR2 YFSETQ. Trimming took 0 bases from V and 2 from J; bases not matched to a gene: 11. The CDR3: CASSLGESGGVLTYEQYF. Written as DNA, the CDR3 is TGCGCCAGCAGCTTGGGTGAGAGCGGGGGGGTACTGACCTACGAGCAGTACTTC.